Described below is a single T cell receptor (beta chain) sequence and its context. This may be a read error: a much more frequent sequence differs by one nucleotide. Germline CDR1 SGHKS, CDR2 YYEKEE (reference sequence). This CDR3 has 17 residues. These data come from a study of T-cell reconstitution after alpha-beta-depleted transplantation in children. Molecular barcoding with unique molecular identifiers was used for the TCRbeta library. Via MiXCR, TCRdb re-called the PCR reads, giving one row per CDR3 protein. The table lists 190,000 or so distinct CDR3 sequences, more than 14% of them singletons, with less than 15% in the top ten.

The source of this sequence is a human donor who donated a stem cell graft to a child with acute lymphoblastic leukemia. Sequences were derived from PBMCs from the stem cell graft donor, sampled from the stem cell graft. The V call is TRBV5-5, the J call TRBJ1-5, with a tentative D call TRBD1 (5 bases). The CDR3 sequence: CASSLNYKGMYNQPHHF. As DNA, the CDR3 is TGTGCCAGCAGCTTGAATTATAAGGGGATGTACAATCAGCCCCACCATTTT.